The 2 T cell receptor beta chains given below trace back to one sample, sequenced in a study of lymphopenia after photon versus proton radiotherapy. This table comes from immunoSEQ multiplex PCR, and its TCRdb copy is limited to in-frame clones, with some not included. Among approximately 150,000 clones listed, 80% to 90% were seen once. The specimen was peripheral blood, collected from a patient treated with photon-based radiotherapy. Source of these receptors: a man aged 45-60 years with gastric cancer.

The chain has TRBV5-1 and TRBJ2-1; 7 nucleotides align to TRBD2. This CDR3 is 17 amino acids long. Germline V gene lookup returns CDR1 SGHRS and CDR2 YFSETQ. Trimming at V came to 2 bases and at J to 6 bases, leaving 14 bases not matched to a gene. This CDR3 reads CASSFIWEGLGGNEQFF. DNA of the CDR3: TGCGCCAGCAGCTTTATATGGGAGGGCCTGGGCGGCAATGAGCAGTTCTTC.

The V and J genes are TRBV11-3 and TRBJ2-3, with 8 bases fitting TRBD2. CDR3 length: 15 amino acids. Germline values: CDR1 SGHNT, CDR2 YENEEA. Losses at the gene ends were 1 base for V and 6 bases for J; bases not matched to a gene: 6. The CDR3 spells CASSLAGGSYDTQYF. The CDR3 nucleotides read TGTGCCAGCAGCTTAGCGGGAGGGTCATACGATACGCAGTATTTT.